This T cell receptor beta chain originates from a study of T cell responses to AZD1222 COVID-19 vaccine. General study points: Spike regions recognized by vaccine-associated CD4 TCRs spanned the protein, led by 160-218 and 743-854. In the spike-specific TCR repertoire, nearly half reportedly target unmutated variant regions.

The CDR3 contains 14 residues. Germline CDR1 is MDHEN and CDR2 is SYDVKM. V shed 6 bases and J shed 4 bases, with 13 bases lying between them. For this clone: Antigen specificity is unknown.

Here immunoSEQ multiplex PCR was the method, and the copy in TCRdb shows in-frame clones only, minus some. This table has 150,000 or so clones, about nine tenths appearing once. V and J are TRBV28 and TRBJ1-5; possible D gene TRBD1, 5 bases. Specimen: peripheral blood, collected on day 0 of AZD1222 vaccination. The receptor comes from an adult in good health. The CDR3 DNA sequence: TGTGCCAGCAGCCGCCCAAACAGGAATCAGCCCCAGCATTTT. Its translation: CASSRPNRNQPQHF.